The next 20 T cell receptor beta chains were all read from a single sample in a study of T cells after yellow fever vaccination. One entry per CDR3 protein results from TCRdb running MiXCR on the 5' RACE reads. This table holds more than 300,000 distinct CDR3 sequences, around 10% found once. This sample comprised CD4+ T cells sorted from PBMCs, obtained 45 days after the yellow fever booster vaccination. Source of these receptors: a man aged 18 to 29 who received the YFV17D yellow fever vaccine.

The gene calls are TRBV12-3 or TRBV12-4 and TRBJ2-7; 7 bases are a match to TRBD2. The CDR3 is 12 residues long. Written as DNA, the CDR3 is TGTGCCAGCAGTTTAGGCCGTCTAGCGGTGCACGTC. Protein product: CASSLGRLAVHV.

This clonotype was detected only a few times. This chain uses TRBV12-3 or TRBV12-4 with TRBJ2-2; unclear D gene. The CDR3 length is 12 residues. The V gene lost 6 bases and the J gene lost 6 bases, with 8 bases spanning the gap. CDR3 amino acids: CASRDDPGELFF. Here the CDR3 DNA reads TGTGCCAGCAGGGACGATCCCGGGGAGCTGTTTTTT.

The chain recombines TRBV6-5 with TRBJ1-3; 7 nucleotides line up with TRBD1. The length of the CDR3 is 14 residues. The ends lost 6 bases at V and 4 bases at J; junction bases unmatched: 6. The germline V gene encodes CDR1 MNHEY and CDR2 SVGAGI. CDR3 in amino acids: CASSPRGLGNTIYF. Written as DNA, the CDR3 is TGTGCCAGCAGCCCGAGGGGGCTCGGAAACACCATATATTTT.

This clonotype was seen many times. The rearrangement uses TRBV7-9 and TRBJ1-4; weak D call: TRBD1 (5 bases). V was shortened by 8 bases and J by 4 bases, with 14 bases between the two germline ends. CDR3 length: 14 residues. Germline V gene sequence: CDR1 SEHNR, CDR2 FQNEAQ (reference sequence). The DNA of the CDR3 is TGTGCCAGCGCCCACAGAGGGGTTAATGAAAAACTGTTTTTT. Translation gives CASAHRGVNEKLFF.

The sample holds many counts of this clonotype. The chain carries TRBV28 and TRBJ1-6, with TRBD1 identical over 11 bases. Germline V lookup: CDR1 MDHEN, CDR2 SYDVKM. The CDR3 loop spans 12 amino acids. V was pared by 10 bases and J by 10 bases, with 3 bases of the junction left unmatched. CDR3 region: CATGTGGSPLHF. CDR3 coding DNA: TGTGCCACTGGGACAGGGGGATCACCCCTCCACTTT. Variable domain in full (rest from reference TRBV28 and TRBJ1-6): DVKVTQSSRYLVKRTGEKVFLECVQDMDHENMFWYRQDPGLGLRLIYFSYDVKMKEKGDIPEGYSVSREKKERFSLILESASTNQTSMYLCATGTGGSPLHFGNGTRLTVT.

In its sample, this clonotype was seen many times. J is TRBJ1-2 and V is TRBV12-3 or TRBV12-4; 7 nucleotides match TRBD1. This CDR3 has 13 residues. V gave up 8 bases and J gave up 4 bases; unmatched junction bases: 7. The CDR3 spells CASAPQGGYGYTF. Written as DNA, the CDR3 is TGTGCCAGCGCCCCCCAGGGGGGCTATGGCTACACCTTC.

The chain couples TRBV7-6 to TRBJ2-5; perhaps TRBD1 as D (5 bases). The length of the CDR3 is 16 residues. CDR1 and CDR2 from the germline V gene are SGHVS and FNYEAQ. The ends were cut back, 5 bases at V and 5 bases at J, with 21 bases in the middle. The CDR3 DNA sequence: TGTGCCAGCAGCGCGATGCTTCGACAGCCCACGGAGACCCAGTACTTC. Its translation: CASSAMLRQPTETQYF.

This clonotype was seen many times. V is TRBV19 and J is TRBJ2-3; TRBD2 agrees at 11 bases. Losses at the gene ends were 3 bases for V and 1 base for J; bases not matched to a gene: 3. The CDR3 loop spans 16 amino acids. The germline gives CDR1 LNHDA, CDR2 SQIVND (reference sequence). CDR3 in amino acids: CASSILAGGRTDTQYF. In nucleotides, the CDR3 is TGTGCCAGTAGTATTCTAGCGGGGGGCCGCACAGATACGCAGTATTTT.

This chain connects TRBV5-6 to TRBJ1-5, with 9 positions matching TRBD1. Germline CDR1 is SGHDT and CDR2 is YYEEEE. Trimming cost V 8 bases and J 0 bases; bases outside gene matches: 9. CDR3 length: 16 residues. The CDR3 nucleotides are TGTGCCAGTACAATGACAGGGGGTAGTAGCAATCAGCCCCAGCATTTT. Protein sequence: CASTMTGGSSNQPQHF.

V is TRBV30 and J is TRBJ1-1; D is unclear. V gave up 0 bases and J gave up 3 bases, with 8 bases separating them. The CDR3 length is 13 residues. Germline CDR1 is GTSNPN and CDR2 is SVGIG (reference sequence). The CDR3: CAWSVLQYTEAFF. The CDR3 DNA reads TGTGCCTGGAGTGTACTCCAGTACACTGAAGCTTTCTTT.

The chain carries TRBV28 and TRBJ2-3; D unclear. Germline CDR1 and CDR2: MDHEN and SYDVKM. The V and J ends lost 4 bases and 4 bases respectively, with 3 bases between them. This CDR3 has 11 amino acids. The CDR3 loop reads CASSWADTQYF. The DNA of the CDR3 is TGTGCCAGCAGTTGGGCAGATACGCAGTATTTT. Full variable domain (missing parts from reference TRBV28 and TRBJ2-3): DVKVTQSSRYLVKRTGEKVFLECVQDMDHENMFWYRQDPGLGLRLIYFSYDVKMKEKGDIPEGYSVSREKKERFSLILESASTNQTSMYLCASSWADTQYFGPGTRLTVL.

The chain links TRBV7-3 to TRBJ2-1; TRBD2 matches at 9 bases. CDR1 is SGHTA, CDR2 FQGTGA, per germline. V lost 5 bases and J lost 5; bases outside the gene matches: 10. This CDR3 spans 16 amino acids. The DNA for the CDR3 is TGTGCCAGCAGCGCCGGGGGGGCTAGCGGGGACAATGAGCAGTTCTTC. Translation gives CASSAGGASGDNEQFF.

A few counts support this clonotype. The chain links TRBV7-2 to TRBJ2-1; D remains ambiguous. The CDR3 consists of 16 residues. CDR1 SGHTA and CDR2 FQGNSA come from the germline V gene. Trimming took off 1 base at V and 0 bases at J, with 10 bases between the two ends. CDR3 residues: CASSLVPASSYNEQFF. The CDR3 DNA follows: TGTGCCAGCAGCTTAGTCCCAGCTAGCTCCTACAATGAGCAGTTCTTC.

The J gene is TRBJ1-1, the V gene TRBV11-2, with no clear D. Germline V gene sequence: CDR1 SGHAT, CDR2 FQNNGV. The CDR3 extends over 13 amino acids. Trimming removed 0 bases from V and 6 bases from J, with 8 bases in between. CDR3: CASSLDRLPEAFF. DNA for the CDR3: TGTGCCAGCAGCTTAGACAGGCTCCCTGAAGCTTTCTTT.

The J gene is TRBJ1-6, the V gene TRBV5-5; 11 bases fit TRBD1. Germline assignment: CDR1 SGHKS and CDR2 YYEKEE (reference sequence). J lost 7 bases, V lost 4 bases, and 10 bases had no gene match. CDR3 length equals 17 residues. This CDR3 is CASSGGPRTGGNSPLHF. CDR3 nucleotides: TGTGCCAGCAGCGGGGGACCTAGGACAGGGGGCAATTCACCCCTCCACTTT.

This clonotype turned up a few times. This chain uses TRBV7-9 with TRBJ2-5; 12 nucleotides line up with TRBD1. Trimming at V came to 5 bases and at J to 2 bases, leaving 6 bases not matched to a gene. CDR1 is SEHNR and CDR2 is FQNEAQ in the germline V gene (reference sequence). This CDR3 has 16 residues. Here the CDR3 reads CASSRGDRGQQETQYF. The CDR3 nucleotides read TGTGCCAGCAGCCGGGGGGACAGGGGGCAACAAGAGACCCAGTACTTC.

This clonotype was seen only a few times. This chain connects TRBV18 to TRBJ2-5; D is unresolved. Trimming pared 3 bases from V and 5 bases from J, leaving 19 bases between. Looked up from germline, CDR1 is KGHSH and CDR2 is LQKENI. This CDR3 contains 16 residues. CDR3 DNA sequence: TGTGCCAGCTCACCTACCGCAGGCTCGGATTTGGAGACCCAGTACTTC. Translating gives CASSPTAGSDLETQYF.

There are many counts of this clonotype. CDR3 loop: CSARGTVDEQYF. CDR3 nucleotide sequence: TGCAGTGCTAGAGGGACAGTTGACGAGCAGTACTTC. This chain uses TRBV20-1 with TRBJ2-7; tentatively, D is TRBD1 (6 bases). Germline V gene data show CDR1 as DFQATT and CDR2 as SNEGSKA (reference sequence). The CDR3 runs to 12 residues. Trimming left V 1 base short and J 5 bases short, with 9 bases between.

Only a few counts were recorded for this clonotype. The chain recombines TRBV21-1 with TRBJ1-5. TRBV21-1 counts as a pseudogene. The CDR3 extends over 13 amino acids. The CDR3 spells CASTARFRDPQHF. The CDR3 DNA follows: TGTGCCAGCACGGCTCGCTTCCGAGATCCCCAGCATTTT.

This clonotype has only a few counts. This chain joins TRBV6-2 or TRBV6-3 and TRBJ2-7; no reliable D call. The CDR3 runs 15 residues. Trimming cost V 5 bases and J 2 bases, with 16 bases left between them. Germline V gene data show CDR1 as MNHEY and CDR2 as SVGEGT. CDR3 protein: CASSRRPPGAYEQYV. The CDR3 DNA reads TGTGCCAGCAGTCGACGGCCCCCCGGAGCCTACGAGCAGTACGTC.